What follows are 19 T cell receptor beta chains derived from one specimen sequenced in a study of Ad26.COV2.S vaccination and SARS-CoV-2 variants. Treatment indicated: some 20 received Ad26.COV2.S at low or high dose, single or two shots; about 5 received placebo; per-sample allocation not given. Samples analyzed were those drawn on day 63 after the first vaccine or placebo injection. Measured with immunoSEQ multiplex PCR; TCRdb has only the in-frame clones, and not every one. The sample records 300,000 to 350,000 clones, 75% to 90% being singletons. Here the sequenced sample was peripheral blood, taken in a trial of Ad26.COV2.S vaccine versus placebo. These receptors all stem from a person aged 18 to 65 who received the Ad26.COV2.S COVID-19 vaccine or a placebo.

The chain uses TRBV15 and TRBJ2-1, with D tentatively TRBD1 (5 bases). Germline CDR1 LNHNV, CDR2 YYDKDF (reference sequence). Trimming removed 1 base from V and 15 bases from J, with 16 bases in between. CDR3 length equals 13 residues. The CDR3 sequence: CATSRGPPMGLFF. CDR3 sequence (DNA): TGTGCCACCAGCAGAGGCCCTCCTATGGGGCTGTTCTTC.

The chain is built from TRBV6-2 or TRBV6-3 and TRBJ1-2, with 12 bases identical to TRBD1. J gave up 6 bases and V 6 bases, and 8 bases lay outside the gene matches. This CDR3 comprises 15 residues. Looked up from germline, CDR1 is MNHEY and CDR2 is SVGEGT. The CDR3 loop is CASSYPGQGADGYTF. The CDR3 DNA is TGTGCCAGCAGCTATCCGGGACAGGGGGCGGATGGCTACACCTTC.

The rearrangement links TRBV21-1 to TRBJ2-3. TRBV21-1 is noted as a pseudogene. The CDR3 spans 17 residues. Written as DNA, the CDR3 is TGTGCCAGCAGCCCCCAGCCCTTGGTAACCGGAACAGATACGCAGTATTTT. Protein product: CASSPQPLVTGTDTQYF.

The rearrangement joins TRBV3-1 (or the pseudogene TRBV3-2) to TRBJ2-1, with TRBD2 matching over 10 bases. The CDR3 spans 14 residues. Germline V gives CDR1 LGHDT, CDR2 YNNKEL (reference sequence). J was trimmed by 9 bases and V by 8 bases; bases with no gene match: 10. The CDR3 DNA follows: TGTGCCAGCTCAAGCGGGAGGGCCATCCTTGAGCAGTTCTTC. Translation: CASSSGRAILEQFF.

The chain carries TRBV18 and TRBJ2-2; 7 positions agree with TRBD1. The V segment lost 2 bases and the J segment 5 bases; nucleotides outside the gene matches: 5. The CDR3 consists of 15 residues. Germline V lookup: CDR1 KGHSH, CDR2 LQKENI. The CDR3 loop is CASSPVQGRTGELFF. The DNA for the CDR3 is TGTGCCAGCTCACCAGTACAGGGGCGGACCGGGGAGCTGTTTTTT.

The rearrangement links TRBV18 to TRBJ1-2; D remains unclear. Germline CDR1 reads KGHSH; CDR2 reads LQKENI. The germline V and J ends were trimmed by 6 bases and 4 bases, with 15 bases remaining between them. The CDR3 contains 14 residues. CDR3: CASSIQGRGYGYTF. Here the CDR3 DNA reads TGTGCCAGCTCGATCCAAGGGCGGGGCTATGGCTACACCTTC.

The CDR3 protein is CASSLDDGRGRWSYEQYF. Here the CDR3 DNA reads TGTGCCAGCAGCTTGGATGATGGCAGGGGGCGATGGAGCTACGAGCAGTACTTC. V usage is TRBV5-4 and J usage is TRBJ2-7; 8 bases map to TRBD1. CDR3 size: 18 residues. Germline CDR1 reads SGHNT; CDR2 reads YYREEE (reference sequence). V was pared by 0 bases and J by 3 bases, with 14 bases of the junction left unmatched. The variable domain in full, with the rest retrieved from reference TRBV5-4 and TRBJ2-7, is ETGVTQSPTHLIKTRGQQVTLRCSSQSGHNTVSWYQQALGQGPQFIFQYYREEENGRGNFPPRFSGLQFPNYSSELNVNALELDDSALYLCASSLDDGRGRWSYEQYFGPGTRLTVT.

The gene calls are TRBV1 and TRBJ2-1; TRBD2, the table's D call, was not compared with the DNA. TRBV1 counts as a pseudogene. This CDR3 spans 15 amino acids. CDR3 nucleotides: TGCACCAGCAGCCAAGAAAAGCGGGGGACGCGCGAGCAGTTCTTC. Protein product: CTSSQEKRGTREQFF.

The chain employs TRBV4-3 and TRBJ2-7, with D perhaps TRBD1 or TRBD2 (5 bases each). The CDR3 contains 13 residues. Per germline, CDR1 LGHNA and CDR2 YSLEER. Trimming stripped 0 bases from V and 7 bases from J, with 10 bases between. CDR3 in DNA: TGCGCCAGCAGCCAAGAGGGGGTCCAGGAGCAGTACTTC. It translates to CASSQEGVQEQYF.

J is TRBJ1-2 and V is TRBV28; D gene unclear. In germline, CDR1 is MDHEN, CDR2 SYDVKM. The CDR3 length is 10 residues. V was shortened by 8 bases and J by 2 bases, with 3 bases between the two germline ends. The CDR3 DNA reads as TGTGCCAGCTCCAACTATGGCTACACCTTC. This codes for CASSNYGYTF.

The V call is TRBV18, the J call TRBJ2-7; 9 nucleotides match TRBD1. There are 13 residues in the CDR3. Per the germline V gene, CDR1 is KGHSH and CDR2 is LQKENI. V lost 6 bases, J lost 6 bases, and 6 bases stayed unmatched. This CDR3 reads CASSRDRVSEQYV. The CDR3 DNA reads TGTGCCAGCTCCCGGGACAGGGTCTCCGAGCAGTACGTC.

The gene calls are TRBV27 and TRBJ2-2; 9 bases agree with TRBD2. Germline V gives CDR1 MNHEY, CDR2 SMNVEV (reference sequence). V shed 6 bases, J shed 6 bases, and the junction held 11 bases outside the gene matches. This CDR3 region has 16 residues. The CDR3, as DNA: TGTGCCAGCAGCCCGGGACTAGCAAATATGGCCGGGGAGCTGTTTTTT. Its translation is CASSPGLANMAGELFF.

V and J are TRBV14 and TRBJ1-2, with D possibly TRBD1 on 5 matching bases. V shed 1 base and J shed 1 base, with 7 bases lying between them. This CDR3 region has 14 residues. Germline CDR1 reads SGHDN; CDR2 reads FVKESK. The CDR3 here is CASSQVGGNYGYTF. For the CDR3, the DNA is TGTGCCAGCAGCCAAGTTGGGGGTAACTATGGCTACACCTTC.

The V gene is TRBV5-3, the J gene TRBJ1-5; D gene unclear. TRBV5-3 has ORF status, its function being uncertain. CDR3 size: 14 residues. Deletions cut 2 bases from V and 9 bases from J, with 15 bases between. CDR3 sequence (DNA): TGTGCCAGAAGCTTTGGGTTGAGTTCTGCGCCCCAGCATTTT. This encodes CARSFGLSSAPQHF.

This clone was detected only a few times. The V and J genes are TRBV27 and TRBJ2-3; D perhaps matches TRBD1 (5 bases). V lost 6 bases, J lost 1 base, and 14 bases lay in between. Germline CDR1 is MNHEY and CDR2 is SMNVEV (reference sequence). There are 15 residues in the CDR3. The CDR3 nucleotides are TGTGCCAGCAGCTCTCCACTCAGGGGCACAGATACGCAGTATTTT. Translating it yields CASSSPLRGTDTQYF.

This chain connects TRBV21-1 to TRBJ1-5; TRBD1, the D gene given by the table, was not confirmed from the DNA. TRBV21-1 is given as a pseudogene. The CDR3 has 14 residues. The chain's CDR3 is CASSKVSRNQPQHF. The CDR3 DNA is TGTGCCAGCAGCAAAGTTTCCAGGAATCAGCCCCAGCATTTT.

This chain uses TRBV14 with TRBJ2-1; D unresolved. Trimming removed 6 bases at V and 3 bases at J, with 15 bases between. CDR3 length equals 15 residues. Germline V gene data show CDR1 as SGHDN and CDR2 as FVKESK. CDR3 loop: CASSPWGQGYNEQFF. For the CDR3, the DNA is TGTGCCAGCAGTCCTTGGGGTCAAGGCTACAATGAGCAGTTCTTC.

J is TRBJ1-6 and V is TRBV3-1 (or the pseudogene TRBV3-2), with 9 positions matching TRBD1. CDR1 is LGHDT, CDR2 YNNKEL, per germline (reference sequence). This CDR3 is built from 16 residues. V gave up 2 bases and J gave up 5 bases; unmatched junction bases: 4. The chain's CDR3 is CASSQNRGLDNSPLHF. In nucleotides, the CDR3 is TGTGCCAGCAGCCAAAACAGGGGGCTTGATAATTCACCCCTCCACTTT.

The chain combines TRBV4-3 with TRBJ2-6; D remains ambiguous. The CDR3 runs to 18 residues. Germline CDR1 reads LGHNA; CDR2 reads YSLEER. Trimming shortened V by 0 bases and J by 2 bases, and 14 bases separated the two germline ends. The CDR3 coding sequence is TGCGCCAGCAGCCAAGATATCAGCATCGGGCCTGGGGCCAACGTCCTGACTTTC. Translating it yields CASSQDISIGPGANVLTF.